This T cell receptor beta chain was identified during a study of cytomegalovirus exposure and HLA in healthy donors. Across the whole study: Researchers found that roughly 80% of almost 400 genotyped donors fell within the Caucasian-associated ancestry cluster. Study results and caveats: Usually a TCR sequence was rare, but some public TCRs were found in many donors.

The donors, nominally healthy at sampling, likely had unrecorded immune exposures. It was with 60 Vbeta and 13 Jbeta primers that the PCR ran. Source study methods: An analysis that came later counted some 81 million unique TCR beta chains, around 12 million shared. Repertoires were generated with immunoSEQ multiplex PCR, while TCRdb's copy carries only in-frame clones and drops some. The V and J calls and clone size come from that table; D and trimming were worked out from the DNA. The sample shows around 150,000 clones, 82% of them seen only once. As to this clone: Its antigen remains unidentified.

This CDR3 region has 19 residues. Germline V gene lookup returns CDR1 LGHNA and CDR2 YSLEER. V was shortened by 0 bases and J by 3 bases, with 18 bases between the two germline ends. The receptor was derived from a girl aged 10 to 17 in good health and CMV-seropositive. The chain is built from TRBV4-3 and TRBJ2-6, with a possible D match to TRBD1 (6 bases). Sequenced input: PBMCs. The CDR3 nucleotides are TGCGCCAGCAGCCAAGATTTCGCAGGGGCCCTCTTTGGGGCCAACGTCCTGACTTTC. It translates to CASSQDFAGALFGANVLTF.